This T cell receptor beta chain was recorded in a study of T-cell reconstitution after alpha-beta-depleted transplantation in children. Library preparation (for TCRbeta) was performed with unique molecular identifiers. TCRdb re-analysed the PCR reads in MiXCR, keeping a single row per CDR3 protein. The sample includes 500,000 to 750,000 distinct CDR3 sequences, over 10% of them seen just once. Trimming cost V 6 bases and J 4 bases; bases outside gene matches: 11. The CDR3 is made up of 15 amino acids. Germline CDR1 reads DFQATT; CDR2 reads SNEGSKA (reference sequence). This clonotype was counted at least ten times.

The chain carries TRBV20-1 and TRBJ2-3; 9 bases line up with TRBD1. Material: PBMCs, mostly from graft donor cells, obtained 360 days after TCRalphabeta/CD19-depleted stem cell transplant. This TCR came from a male patient aged 10 to 17 who had a stem cell transplant for acute myeloid leukemia, so the T cells may come from the graft donor. This CDR3 reads CSATTGGDQADTQYF. In DNA, the CDR3 is TGCAGTGCAACAACAGGGGGCGACCAGGCAGATACGCAGTATTTT.